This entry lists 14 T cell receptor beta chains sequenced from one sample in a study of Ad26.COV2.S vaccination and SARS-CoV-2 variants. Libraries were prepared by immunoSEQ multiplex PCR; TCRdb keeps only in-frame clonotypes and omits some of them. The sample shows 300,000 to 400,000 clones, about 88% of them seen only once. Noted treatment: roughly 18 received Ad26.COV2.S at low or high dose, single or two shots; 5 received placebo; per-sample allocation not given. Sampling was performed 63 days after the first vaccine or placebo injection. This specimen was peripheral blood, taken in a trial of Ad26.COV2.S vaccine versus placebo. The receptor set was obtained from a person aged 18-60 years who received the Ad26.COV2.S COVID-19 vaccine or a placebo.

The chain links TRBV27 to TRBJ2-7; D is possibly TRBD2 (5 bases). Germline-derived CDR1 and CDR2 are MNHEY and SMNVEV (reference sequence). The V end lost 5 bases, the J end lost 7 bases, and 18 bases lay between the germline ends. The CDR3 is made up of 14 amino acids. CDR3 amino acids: CASSPPGPWREQYF. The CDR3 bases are TGTGCCAGCAGTCCACCGGGCCCTTGGAGGGAGCAGTACTTC.

The CDR3 DNA reads TGTGCCAGCATCTTCCGCAGGGTGAACACTGAAGCTTTCTTT. It is translated as CASIFRRVNTEAFF. The rearrangement joins TRBV6-5 to TRBJ1-1; D is possibly TRBD1 (5 bases). In germline, CDR1 is MNHEY, CDR2 SVGAGI. Trimming took 7 bases from V and 0 from J, leaving 12 bases between them. CDR3 length: 14 residues.

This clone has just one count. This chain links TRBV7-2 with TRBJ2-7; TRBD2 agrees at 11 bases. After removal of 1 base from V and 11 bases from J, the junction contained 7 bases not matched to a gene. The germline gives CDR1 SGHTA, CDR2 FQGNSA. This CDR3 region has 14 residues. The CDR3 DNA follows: TGTGCCAGCAGCTTAGAGGGGACTAGCGGAAGGAAGTACTTC. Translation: CASSLEGTSGRKYF. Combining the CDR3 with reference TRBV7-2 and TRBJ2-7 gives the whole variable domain GAGVSQSPSNKVTEKGKDVELRCDPISGHTALYWYRQSLGQGLEFLIYFQGNSAPDKSGLPSDRFSAERTGGSVSTLTIQRTQQEDSAVYLCASSLEGTSGRKYFGPGTRLTVT.

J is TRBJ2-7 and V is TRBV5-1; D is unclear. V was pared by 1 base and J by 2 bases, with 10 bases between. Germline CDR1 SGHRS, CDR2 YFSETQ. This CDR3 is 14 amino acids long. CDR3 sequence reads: CASSLSTRTYEQYF. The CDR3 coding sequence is TGCGCCAGCAGCTTGTCAACCCGAACCTACGAGCAGTACTTC.

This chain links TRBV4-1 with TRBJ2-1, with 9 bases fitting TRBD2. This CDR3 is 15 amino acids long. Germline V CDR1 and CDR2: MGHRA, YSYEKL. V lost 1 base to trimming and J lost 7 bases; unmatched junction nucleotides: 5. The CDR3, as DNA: TGCGCCAGCAGCCAAGTTCTAGCGGGGCGTAATGAGCAGTTCTTC. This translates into CASSQVLAGRNEQFF.

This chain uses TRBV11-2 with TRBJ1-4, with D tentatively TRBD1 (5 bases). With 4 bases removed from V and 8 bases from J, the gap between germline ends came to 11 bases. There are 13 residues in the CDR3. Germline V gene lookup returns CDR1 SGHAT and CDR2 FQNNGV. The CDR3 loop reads CASSYWGTEKLFF. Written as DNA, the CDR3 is TGTGCCAGCAGCTACTGGGGGACGGAAAAACTGTTTTTT. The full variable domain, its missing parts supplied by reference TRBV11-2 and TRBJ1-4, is EAGVAQSPRYKIIEKRQSVAFWCNPISGHATLYWYQQILGQGPKLLIQFQNNGVVDDSQLPKDRFSAERLKGVDSTLKIQPAKLEDSAVYLCASSYWGTEKLFFGSGTQLSVL.

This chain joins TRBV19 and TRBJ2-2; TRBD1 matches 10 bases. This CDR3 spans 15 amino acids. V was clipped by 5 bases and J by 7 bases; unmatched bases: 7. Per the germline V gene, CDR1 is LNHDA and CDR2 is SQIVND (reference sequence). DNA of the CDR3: TGTGCCAGTAGTCAGCGGACAGGGGGAATCGGGGAGCTGTTTTTT. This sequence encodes CASSQRTGGIGELFF.

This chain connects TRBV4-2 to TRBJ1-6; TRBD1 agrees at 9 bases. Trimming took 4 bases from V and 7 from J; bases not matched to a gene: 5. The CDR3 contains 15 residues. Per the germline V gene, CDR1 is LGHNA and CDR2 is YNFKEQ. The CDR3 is CASSRRTGENSPLHF. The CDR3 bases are TGTGCCAGCAGCCGAAGGACAGGGGAGAATTCACCCCTCCACTTT.

The CDR3 is CASSLADLARRYNEQFF. CDR3 bases: TGTGCCAGCAGCTTAGCCGATCTAGCACGGCGATACAATGAGCAGTTCTTC. The V gene is TRBV7-8, the J gene TRBJ2-1; a weak D match, TRBD2 (5 bases). Germline values: CDR1 SGHVS, CDR2 FQNEAQ. The CDR3 has 17 residues. V was trimmed by 0 bases and J by 4 bases, leaving 16 bases between them.

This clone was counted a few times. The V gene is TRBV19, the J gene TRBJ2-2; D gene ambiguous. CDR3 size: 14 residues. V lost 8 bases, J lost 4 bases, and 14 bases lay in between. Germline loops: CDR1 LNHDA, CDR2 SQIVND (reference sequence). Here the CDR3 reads CASLAAEFTGELFF. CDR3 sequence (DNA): TGTGCCAGTTTGGCGGCGGAGTTCACCGGGGAGCTGTTTTTT.

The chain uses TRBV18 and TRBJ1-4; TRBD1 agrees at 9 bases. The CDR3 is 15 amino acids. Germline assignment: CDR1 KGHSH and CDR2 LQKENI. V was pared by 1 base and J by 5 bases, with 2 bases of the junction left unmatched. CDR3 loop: CASSPLGTGNEKLFF. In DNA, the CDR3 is TGTGCCAGCTCACCACTGGGGACAGGGAATGAAAAACTGTTTTTT.

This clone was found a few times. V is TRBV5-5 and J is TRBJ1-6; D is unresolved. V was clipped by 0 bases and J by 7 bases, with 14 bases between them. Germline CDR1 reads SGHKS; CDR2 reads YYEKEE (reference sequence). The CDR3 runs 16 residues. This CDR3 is CASSLALGLGNSPLHF. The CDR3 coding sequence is TGTGCCAGCAGCTTGGCCTTGGGCTTAGGAAATTCACCCCTCCACTTT.

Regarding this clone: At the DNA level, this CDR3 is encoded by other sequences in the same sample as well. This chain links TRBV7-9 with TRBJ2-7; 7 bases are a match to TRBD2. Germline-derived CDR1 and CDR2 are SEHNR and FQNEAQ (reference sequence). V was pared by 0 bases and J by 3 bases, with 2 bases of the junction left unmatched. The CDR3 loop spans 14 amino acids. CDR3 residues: CASSLAGGSYEQYF. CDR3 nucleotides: TGTGCCAGCAGCTTAGCCGGCGGGAGCTACGAGCAGTACTTC.

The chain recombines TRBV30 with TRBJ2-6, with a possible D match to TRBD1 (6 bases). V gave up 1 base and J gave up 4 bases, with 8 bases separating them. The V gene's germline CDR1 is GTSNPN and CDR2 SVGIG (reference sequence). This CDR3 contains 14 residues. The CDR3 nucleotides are TGTGCCTGGAGTGCAGGGGCCGGGGCCAACGTCCTGACTTTC. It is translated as CAWSAGAGANVLTF.